This TCR beta chain was obtained from a study of T cell responses to AZD1222 COVID-19 vaccine (dated by TCRdb to 2020 to 2022). Regarding the complete study: AZD1222 recipients with second doses at about 4 weeks or about 12 weeks were pooled, because spike-specific TCR depth and breadth did not differ between schedules. Trial participants were enrolled into age subgroups of 18-55, 56-69 and 70-plus years, which contained about 160, 30 and 59 TCR-sequenced participants, respectively. A total of 233 trial participants underwent TCR sequencing, of whom 207 received two doses of AZD1222 and some 26 received two doses of the MenACWY control vaccine.

Overall study outcomes, separate from this receptor: Because no samples from the day 14 peak response were available, repertoires could be characterized only after the peak T cell response. The 56-69-year group was small, and its depth increase did not reach significance, likely because of low power. CD4 TCRs associated with the vaccine covered the entire spike protein, and the dominant responses were in regions 160-218 and 743-854. After two AZD1222 doses, spike-specific TCR breadth and depth were significantly higher than at day 0 and than in MenACWY recipients. Reportedly, almost half of the unique spike-specific TCRs recognized epitopes lying outside the regions that are mutated in the B.1.351 and B.1.1.7 variants. Only a handful of AZD1222 recipients were SARS-CoV-2 seropositive at baseline, limiting conclusions about previously exposed vaccinees. Most participants were white British and females outnumbered males, and the authors suggested that clonal diversity may have been underestimated.

For this clone: What this receptor recognizes is not known. Base qualities were left out, and no much larger clone turns up one base away.

The label giving this sample's time point can be read as: baseline before first vaccination. Vaccinee samples came from UK trials COV001 and COV002, including a single-blind randomized controlled phase 2/3 trial of AZD1222 (ChAdOx1 nCoV-19) in healthy adults. Trial participant PBMC samples were collected at day 0 and day 28 after the second dose for TCRbeta chain sequencing. From a lookup of the germline V gene, CDR1 and CDR2 are KGHDR and SFDVKD. V drops 7 bases and J drops 0 bases, leaving 14 bases in between. CDR3 length: 16 amino acids, cysteine to phenylalanine. Left in the record is the CDR3 DNA by itself, 48 bases read in frame from the first base. The CDR3 regions of human TCRbeta chains were subjected to immunosequencing. Under the source paper's analysis protocol: Repertoire TCRs were checked for matches against a reference library of SARS-CoV-2-specific TCRs that had been generated using the MIRA antigen-specificity platform. Breadth was defined as the fraction of unique TCRs that were SARS-CoV-2-associated, and depth was defined as the fraction of total T cells that were SARS-CoV-2-associated. Using the MIRA data, each spike-specific TCR was assigned both to the spike region to which the TCR was reactive and to a CD4 or CD8 class. Log10-transformed breadth and depth values were compared by one-way ANOVA with Sidak's multiple comparisons tests. Not all clones reach the TCRdb copy of this immuneACCESS table, which keeps in-frame sequences only. Checked studies attribute under half of the gap to unresolved V genes and leave the rest unexplained. V and J calls plus clone size are reproduced from that table; the DNA served to infer D and trimming. The sample profile shows approximately 110,000 clones; about 80% of them were found once. Under 10% of the sample belongs to the ten largest clones.

This clonotype was sampled from an adult in good health. The rearranged chain carries TRBV24-1 and TRBJ2-2, and perhaps TRBD1 as D gene, on 6 matching bases. The sequences come from peripheral blood, collected on day 0 of AZD1222 vaccination. The CDR3 region reads CATRGSTGTNTGELFF. The DNA is TGTGCCACCAGGGGGTCGACAGGTACGAACACCGGGGAGCTGTTTTTT.